This T cell receptor beta chain emerged from a study of blood T cell repertoires in COVID-19. Study as a whole: Whether acute or convalescent, the COVID-19 samples came from the United States, Italy and Spain. The analysed material was cDNA or gDNA that came from T cells, B-cell-depleted T cells, or PBMCs.

Trimming cost V 3 bases and J 5 bases, with 7 bases left between them. From germline, CDR1 is SGHDN and CDR2 FVKESK. There are 12 residues in the CDR3. Original processing methods: Reference gene primer amplification gave estimated nucleated cell counts. Sequencing used immunoSEQ multiplex PCR; TCRdb keeps in-frame clones, though not all of them. From that table come the V and J calls and clone size; the DNA was used to work out D and trimming. The sample carries about 130,000 clones, approximately 82% recorded once. The chain recombines TRBV14 with TRBJ1-1; D is ambiguous. The TCR comes from a man between 60 and 70 years old who had recovered from COVID-19. The sample comprised peripheral blood. The CDR3 region is CASSHDTTEAFF. The CDR3 DNA is TGTGCCAGCAGCCACGACACGACTGAAGCTTTCTTT.